This T cell receptor (beta chain) was recovered during a study of beta chain features in type 1 diabetes. Expressed TCRB transcripts were sequenced because the entire RNA isolate underwent reverse transcription. Measured with immunoSEQ multiplex PCR; TCRdb has only the in-frame clones, and not every one. The table lists roughly 42,000 clones, 50% of them singletons, with 0.25% in the top ten. Germline values: CDR1 MDHEN, CDR2 SYDVKM. CDR3 size: 12 residues. With 1 base removed from V and 4 bases from J, the gap between germline ends came to 4 bases. The source material was stem cell memory CD4+ T cells from blood. This chain connects TRBV28 to TRBJ1-1; the D is unclear. The receptor's source is a woman between 25 and 40 years old in good health. CDR3 in amino acids: CASSLYRTEAFF. The DNA of the CDR3 is TGTGCCAGCAGTTTATATCGCACTGAAGCTTTCTTT.